These T cell receptor beta chains were read from a single sample in a study of cytomegalovirus exposure and HLA in healthy donors. Some clones are missing from TCRdb's copy, which holds only in-frame ones; the method was immunoSEQ multiplex PCR. The table lists over 150,000 clones, around 79% of them singletons. The sample consisted of PBMCs. The receptors come from a man aged 25 to 45 in good health and CMV-seropositive. CDR3s include the opening cysteine and the closing phenylalanine or tryptophan. D genes are given only for firm matches. A clone size is listed for some rows: how often the clone was seen (once, few, many), or a class if it is expanded.

abundance	v_gene	d_gene	j_gene	CDR3aa	CDR3nt
-	TRBV6-6	TRBD1	TRBJ1-4	CASSYSRTGDDEKLFF	TGTGCCAGCAGTTACTCCCGGACAGGGGATGATGAAAAACTGTTTTTT
-	TRBV7-8	TRBD1	TRBJ1-1	CASSFPGTGNTEAFF	TGTGCCAGCAGCTTCCCCGGGACAGGGAACACTGAAGCTTTCTTT
-	TRBV27	TRBD2	TRBJ2-3	CASSLTSGRYTQYF	TGTGCCAGCAGTTTAACTAGCGGGAGATATACGCAGTATTTT
-	TRBV4-1	-	TRBJ2-7	CASSHSAAGGSYEQYF	TGCGCCAGCAGCCACTCTGCGGCCGGGGGCTCCTACGAGCAGTACTTC
few	TRBV23-1	-	TRBJ1-5	CASSGGLGLPRGQPQHF	TGCGCCAGCAGTGGGGGTCTGGGACTCCCCCGGGGTCAGCCCCAGCATTTT
-	TRBV9	TRBD1	TRBJ1-2	CASTLLSTGDMRGYTF	TGTGCCAGCACCCTACTCTCGACAGGGGATATGCGTGGCTACACCTTC
-	TRBV6-5	-	TRBJ1-5	CASSDKGGNQPQHF	TGTGCCAGCAGCGACAAAGGGGGCAATCAGCCCCAGCATTTT
-	TRBV6-5	TRBD1	TRBJ1-5	CASSPTGSYQPQHF	TGTGCCAGCAGTCCGACAGGGAGCTATCAGCCCCAGCATTTT
-	TRBV11-2	TRBD1	TRBJ2-7	CASSAFLQGAGEQYF	TGTGCCAGCAGCGCCTTTTTACAGGGGGCCGGCGAGCAGTACTTC
-	TRBV28	-	TRBJ2-3	CASSLLATHADTQYF	TGTGCCAGCAGTTTATTAGCTACACACGCAGATACGCAGTATTTT
-	TRBV7-3	-	TRBJ2-1	CASSPRPAAGYNEQFF	TGTGCCAGCAGCCCCCGGCCAGCGGCCGGATACAATGAGCAGTTCTTC
-	TRBV7-3	-	TRBJ2-1	CASSLRQEAFSSYNEQFF	TGTGCCAGCAGCTTAAGGCAGGAGGCATTTAGCTCCTACAATGAGCAGTTCTTC
once	TRBV7-2	-	TRBJ1-5	CASSLQVSNQPQHF	TGTGCCAGCAGCTTACAGGTTAGCAATCAGCCCCAGCATTTT
-	TRBV4-1	-	TRBJ1-1	CASSLQMNTEAFF	TGCGCCAGCAGCCTCCAAATGAACACTGAAGCTTTCTTT
-	TRBV9	-	TRBJ2-3	CASQGINPGTDTQYF	TGTGCCAGTCAGGGGATCAACCCGGGCACAGATACGCAGTATTTT
-	TRBV5-1	TRBD1	TRBJ2-7	CASSLWTGVGYEQYF	TGCGCCAGCAGCTTATGGACAGGGGTCGGCTACGAGCAGTACTTC
-	TRBV5-1	-	TRBJ1-1	CASSDSGDSPEAFF	TGCGCCAGCAGCGATTCAGGGGATTCCCCTGAAGCTTTCTTT
-	TRBV28	-	TRBJ1-3	CASLGSSGNTIYF	TGTGCCAGTCTGGGCTCCTCTGGAAACACCATATATTTT
few	TRBV6-6	TRBD2	TRBJ2-1	CASSPLAGSNEQFF	TGTGCCAGCAGCCCTCTAGCGGGCAGCAATGAGCAGTTCTTC
-	TRBV5-4	-	TRBJ2-1	CASSSDSNEQFF	TGTGCCAGCAGCTCGGACAGTAATGAGCAGTTCTTC
-	TRBV5-1	TRBD1	TRBJ1-6	CASSAGDRLNSPLHF	TGCGCCAGCAGCGCCGGGGACAGACTAAATTCACCCCTCCACTTT
few	TRBV27	-	TRBJ2-7	CASSPPGNEQYF	TGTGCCAGCAGTCCCCCGGGGAACGAGCAGTACTTC
-	TRBV5-4	-	TRBJ1-6	CASSFKTGTTPYNSPLHF	TGTGCCAGCAGCTTCAAAACGGGTACTACCCCTTATAATTCACCCCTCCACTTT
-	TRBV12-5	-	TRBJ1-1	CASGLGSGGRVNTEAFF	TGTGCTAGTGGTTTGGGCAGTGGAGGACGGGTAAACACTGAAGCTTTCTTT
-	TRBV9	TRBD1	TRBJ1-1	CASSAQGANTEAFF	TGTGCCAGCAGCGCCCAGGGGGCGAACACTGAAGCTTTCTTT
-	TRBV6-1	-	TRBJ1-2	CASSPVSGYGYTF	TGTGCCAGCAGCCCTGTCTCCGGGTATGGCTACACCTTC
-	TRBV7-8	-	TRBJ1-2	CASSLAAAYGYTF	TGTGCCAGCAGCTTAGCGGCGGCCTATGGCTACACCTTC
-	TRBV6-1	TRBD2	TRBJ2-5	CASSEQPREEETQYF	TGTGCCAGCAGTGAACAACCCCGGGAGGAGGAGACCCAGTACTTC
-	TRBV20-1	-	TRBJ1-2	CSAARDNGYTF	TGCAGTGCCGCAAGGGACAACGGCTACACCTTC
-	TRBV7-3	-	TRBJ1-3	CASSPGGNTIYF	TGTGCCAGCAGCCCAGGAGGAAACACCATATATTTT
-	TRBV21-1	-	TRBJ1-2	CASSKAIRTGGYYGYTF	TGTGCCAGCAGCAAAGCGATCCGGACAGGGGGCTACTATGGCTACACCTTC
-	TRBV27	-	TRBJ2-5	CASSLYGGLQETQYF	TGTGCCAGCAGTTTATACGGCGGTCTCCAAGAGACCCAGTACTTC
-	TRBV5-6	TRBD1	TRBJ1-4	CASSSRQGAGEKLFF	TGTGCCAGCAGCTCCAGACAGGGAGCAGGTGAAAAACTGTTTTTT
-	TRBV19	-	TRBJ1-2	CASSPDTGGRYGYTF	TGTGCCAGTAGTCCAGACACAGGCGGTCGGTATGGCTACACCTTC
-	TRBV19	-	TRBJ1-6	CASSIAGDNSPLHF	TGTGCCAGTAGTATAGCCGGGGATAATTCACCCCTCCACTTT
-	TRBV5-4	TRBD2	TRBJ2-3	CASSLGTSGIDTQYF	TGTGCCAGCAGCTTGGGCACTAGCGGGATAGATACGCAGTATTTT
-	TRBV7-6	-	TRBJ1-1	CASSLEGAVNTEAFF	TGTGCCAGCAGCCTAGAAGGTGCGGTGAACACTGAAGCTTTCTTT
-	TRBV6-5	-	TRBJ1-2	CASSYSKGADGYTF	TGTGCCAGCAGTTACTCGAAGGGAGCGGATGGCTACACCTTC
-	TRBV30	-	TRBJ2-1	CAWSIGLSSYNEQFF	TGTGCCTGGAGTATTGGCTTAAGCTCCTACAATGAGCAGTTCTTC
-	TRBV7-2	-	TRBJ1-1	CASSLALGGGTEAFF	TGTGCCAGCAGCTTAGCGCTGGGGGGAGGCACTGAAGCTTTCTTT
-	TRBV11-1	TRBD1	TRBJ2-2	CASSMDRANTGELFF	TGTGCCAGCAGCATGGACAGGGCGAACACCGGGGAGCTGTTTTTT
-	TRBV5-4	-	TRBJ1-2	CASSFDPGANYGYTF	TGTGCCAGCAGCTTTGACCCCGGGGCTAACTATGGCTACACCTTC
-	TRBV27	TRBD2	TRBJ2-3	CASSPGGSVADTQYF	TGTGCCAGCAGTCCGGGCGGGAGTGTGGCAGATACGCAGTATTTT
few	TRBV5-4	TRBD2	TRBJ2-2	CASSPGNSGVNTGELFF	TGTGCCAGCAGCCCAGGGAATAGCGGGGTCAACACCGGGGAGCTGTTTTTT
few	TRBV6-5	TRBD1	TRBJ2-3	CASRGQTDTQYF	TGTGCCAGCAGGGGACAGACAGATACGCAGTATTTT
-	TRBV27	TRBD2	TRBJ2-3	CASSSGLAVDTQYF	TGTGCCAGCAGTTCGGGACTAGCGGTCGATACGCAGTATTTT
-	TRBV11-2	-	TRBJ2-1	CASSPGGGYNEQFF	TGTGCCAGCAGCCCTGGAGGCGGGTACAATGAGCAGTTCTTC
-	TRBV30	-	TRBJ2-7	CAWSRGSSYEQYF	TGTGCCTGGAGTCGGGGTTCTTCCTACGAGCAGTACTTC
once	TRBV2	-	TRBJ1-1	CASSYRVGTEAFF	TGTGCCAGCAGTTACAGGGTTGGCACTGAAGCTTTCTTT
-	TRBV4-2	TRBD2	TRBJ2-1	CASSQEGLAGGPQFF	TGTGCCAGCAGCCAGGAAGGATTAGCGGGAGGGCCTCAGTTCTTC
once	TRBV19	TRBD1	TRBJ2-2	CASRAGGQRTGELFF	TGTGCCAGTAGGGCAGGGGGACAACGCACCGGGGAGCTGTTTTTT
-	TRBV6-5	TRBD1	TRBJ1-1	CASSSTTTGGYTEAFF	TGTGCCAGCAGTTCGACGACCACAGGGGGCTATACTGAAGCTTTCTTT
-	TRBV29-1	TRBD1	TRBJ1-2	CSVAGTGGVSGYTF	TGCAGCGTTGCCGGGACAGGGGGAGTTAGTGGCTACACCTTC
-	TRBV20-1	-	TRBJ2-7	CSATQDYEQYF	TGCAGTGCAACCCAGGACTACGAGCAGTACTTC
-	TRBV2	TRBD1	TRBJ1-4	CASSGDRATTNEKLFF	TGTGCCAGCAGTGGGGACAGGGCGACAACTAATGAAAAACTGTTTTTT